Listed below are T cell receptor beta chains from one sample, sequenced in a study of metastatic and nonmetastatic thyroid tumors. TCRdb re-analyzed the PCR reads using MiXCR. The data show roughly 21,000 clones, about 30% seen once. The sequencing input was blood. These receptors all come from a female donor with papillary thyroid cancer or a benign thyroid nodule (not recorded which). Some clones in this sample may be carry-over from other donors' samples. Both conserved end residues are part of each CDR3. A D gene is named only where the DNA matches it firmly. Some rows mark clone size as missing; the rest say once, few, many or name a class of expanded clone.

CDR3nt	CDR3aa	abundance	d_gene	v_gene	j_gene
TGTGCCAGCAGCCAGGGACTAGCGGGTTCCTACGAGCAGTACTTC	CASSQGLAGSYEQYF	-	TRBD2	TRBV13	TRBJ2-7
TGTGCCAGCAGACGCCTGACTAGCGGAGTAGCCAAAAACATTCAGTACTTC	CASRRLTSGVAKNIQYF	many	TRBD2	TRBV6-2/TRBV6-3	TRBJ2-4
TGTGCCAGCAGTTACCAGGCCTCGGAAGGTGGTGGAAACACCATATATTTT	CASSYQASEGGGNTIYF	-	-	TRBV6-5	TRBJ1-3
TGTTCCAGCAGCAACTACCTGAGGAGCTATGAGCAGTTCTTC	CSSSNYLRSYEQFF	few	-	TRBV6-1	TRBJ2-1
TGTGCCAGCAGCGTAGAGCTAGCGGCCTACAATGAGCAGTTCTTC	CASSVELAAYNEQFF	medium-sized	TRBD2	TRBV9	TRBJ2-1
TGCAGTGCAGTACTGGGGTTTCCGGGACAGGGTTCCAACGAGCAGTACTTC	CSAVLGFPGQGSNEQYF	many	TRBD1	TRBV20-1	TRBJ2-7
TGTGCCAGCAGCCCCGGAGGAACCCGCTCCTACGAGCAGTACTTC	CASSPGGTRSYEQYF	medium-sized	-	TRBV7-2	TRBJ2-7
TGTGCCACCAGTGATTTAGGGGCAGGGACGGGGAATGAGCAGTTCTTC	CATSDLGAGTGNEQFF	many	-	TRBV24-1	TRBJ2-1
TGTGCCAGCAGCTTAAGAAGTCGGGCCGGGGAGCTGTTTTTT	CASSLRSRAGELFF	-	-	TRBV7-3	TRBJ2-2
TGCGCCAGCAGCTTGGAATCTAGGCAGGGCTTCGTGATAGATACGCAGTATTTT	CASSLESRQGFVIDTQYF	many	-	TRBV5-1	TRBJ2-3
TGCGCCAGCAGCCCCCAGGGACAGGGGGCGGACACTGAAGCTTTCTTT	CASSPQGQGADTEAFF	once	TRBD1	TRBV5-1	TRBJ1-1
TGCAGTGCTTATAACAGGGGGCTCGATGGCTACACCTTC	CSAYNRGLDGYTF	medium-sized	TRBD1	TRBV20-1	TRBJ1-2
TGTGCCAGGTGCTCGGGCCCAGGTGATAACTATCGCTACACCTTC	CARCSGPGDNYRYTF	-	-	TRBV28	TRBJ1-2
TGCGCCAACAGCCAAGTTATAGCGCAAGAGACCCAGTACTTC	CANSQVIAQETQYF	-	-	TRBV4-1	TRBJ2-5
TGTGCCAGCAGCCCGGAAGGACAGATCAGCACAGATACGCAGTATTTT	CASSPEGQISTDTQYF	many	-	TRBV7-9	TRBJ2-3